The rows below give T cell receptor beta chains drawn from one sample of a study of shared clonotypes between healthy human individuals. The method was immunoSEQ multiplex PCR; TCRdb's version includes in-frame clones alone and lacks a portion of them. Seen here are hundreds of thousands of clones, roughly 78% observed once, and the top ten hold under 2%. Sequenced input: memory CD4+ T cells sorted from blood. The receptors were sampled from a woman in her 30s in good health. The CDR3 runs from the conserved cysteine through the conserved F or W. A D gene is named only where the DNA matches it firmly. Clone sizes are given selectively: once, few, many, or a class where the clone is expanded.

length	size	D	J	V	DNA	CDR3
18	NA	TRBD2	TRBJ2-1	TRBV29-1	TGCAGCGTGGGGGGACTAGCGGGAGGCGGGAGCTCCTACAATGAGCAGTTCTTC	CSVGGLAGGGSSYNEQFF
14	NA	TRBD2	TRBJ2-7	TRBV28	TGTGCCAGCAGTGACAGCGGGAGAGAGATGCAGCAGTACTTC	CASSDSGREMQQYF
15	NA	TRBD1	TRBJ2-7	TRBV5-1	TGCGCCAGCAGCCTATACGACAGGGATGCGAACGAGCAGTACTTC	CASSLYDRDANEQYF
15	NA	NA	TRBJ1-4	TRBV16	TGTGCCAGCAGCCTACGAGGAGGGTCGTTGGAAAAACTGTTTTTT	CASSLRGGSLEKLFF
14	once	NA	TRBJ2-6	TRBV27	TGTGCCAGCAGTGGGTTGGGAAGGGCCAACGTCCTGACTTTC	CASSGLGRANVLTF
16	NA	TRBD1	TRBJ2-7	TRBV28	TGTGCCAGCAGTCTGAGCTCCGGGACAGACTCCTACGAGCAGTACTTC	CASSLSSGTDSYEQYF
13	NA	NA	TRBJ1-2	TRBV28	TGTGCCAGCTTCCCGGGGACGGGGTATGGCTACACCTTC	CASFPGTGYGYTF
15	NA	TRBD2	TRBJ2-3	TRBV7-7	TGTGCCAGCAGCCCCGGGACTAGCGGACTAGATACGCAGTATTTT	CASSPGTSGLDTQYF
11	NA	NA	TRBJ1-1	TRBV28	TGTGCCAGCAGCTACAGGTTTGAAGCTTTCTTT	CASSYRFEAFF
14	NA	NA	TRBJ2-3	TRBV27	TGTGCCAGCAGTTCTGGACTAAGCACAGATACGCAGTATTTT	CASSSGLSTDTQYF
14	NA	NA	TRBJ1-4	TRBV2	TGTGCCAGCAGAGGGGTACTCAATAATGAAAAACTGTTTTTT	CASRGVLNNEKLFF
13	NA	NA	TRBJ2-7	TRBV5-6	TGTGCCAGCAGCTTGGAGACAGGCGACGAGCAGTACTTC	CASSLETGDEQYF
14	NA	TRBD2	TRBJ2-7	TRBV19	TGTGCCAGTAGTCCCTCGGGGGGGACCTACGAGCAGTACTTC	CASSPSGGTYEQYF
15	NA	NA	TRBJ1-1	TRBV5-1	TGCGCCAGCAGCTTGATGGGCAGGGGCGGAACTGAAGCTTTCTTT	CASSLMGRGGTEAFF
15	once	NA	TRBJ1-1	TRBV5-1	TGCGCCAGCAGCTTCGGCTGGGAGGAGAACACTGAAGCTTTCTTT	CASSFGWEENTEAFF
15	NA	TRBD2	TRBJ2-1	TRBV2	TGTGCCAGCAGGGCCACTAGCGGGCCTTACAATGAGCAGTTCTTC	CASRATSGPYNEQFF
13	NA	NA	TRBJ1-1	TRBV11-2	TGTGCCAGCAGCCCCCCCGGGGTCACTGAAGCTTTCTTT	CASSPPGVTEAFF
13	NA	NA	TRBJ2-7	TRBV29-1	TGCAGCGTTGGTGACAGGGAGGGGGACGAGCAGTACTTC	CSVGDREGDEQYF
15	once	NA	TRBJ1-4	TRBV9	TGTGCCAGCAGCGTAGGACCCGGGGGGGGTGAAAAACTGTTTTTT	CASSVGPGGGEKLFF
16	NA	TRBD2	TRBJ2-1	TRBV2	TGTGCCAGCAGTGAAGCGCTAGCGGGAGGTGTCAATGAGCAGTTCTTC	CASSEALAGGVNEQFF
15	NA	TRBD1	TRBJ1-2	TRBV27	TGTGCCAGCAGTTCCTCCGGGACAGGGATCTATGGCTACACCTTC	CASSSSGTGIYGYTF
14	few	TRBD2	TRBJ2-3	TRBV2	TGTGCCAGCAGTCGGAGCGGGAGAACAGATACGCAGTATTTT	CASSRSGRTDTQYF
15	NA	NA	TRBJ1-2	TRBV7-6	TGTGCCAGCAGCTTAGCGGAGGGGTCGACCTATGGCTACACCTTC	CASSLAEGSTYGYTF
13	once	NA	TRBJ1-2	TRBV30	TGTGCCTGGAGGGGTGGACCAAACTATGGCTACACCTTC	CAWRGGPNYGYTF
14	NA	NA	TRBJ1-3	TRBV28	TGTGCCAGCAGTCCCCTCGTCTCTGGAAACACCATATATTTT	CASSPLVSGNTIYF
15	NA	NA	TRBJ2-6	TRBV5-1	TGCGCCAGCAGCTTGGGAGTGGAAGGGGTCAACGTCCTGACTTTC	CASSLGVEGVNVLTF
15	NA	NA	TRBJ2-1	TRBV2	TGTGCCAGCAGTGAAGCCCCAAGATCCCTCAATGAGCAGTTCTTC	CASSEAPRSLNEQFF
11	NA	NA	TRBJ2-5	TRBV29-1	TGCAGCGTTGTGAGTCAAGAGACCCAGTACTTC	CSVVSQETQYF
17	NA	TRBD1	TRBJ2-2	TRBV7-9	TGTGCCAGCAGCACGGGACAGGGGGCTCTCGGGGACGGGGAGCTGTTTTTT	CASSTGQGALGDGELFF
13	NA	TRBD1	TRBJ1-5	TRBV30	TGTGCCTGGAGTGCCCAGGGGGATCAGCCCCAGCATTTT	CAWSAQGDQPQHF
16	NA	NA	TRBJ1-5	TRBV18	TGTGCCAGCTCACCTACTTCTCTTAGCAGCAATCAGCCCCAGCATTTT	CASSPTSLSSNQPQHF
14	NA	TRBD2	TRBJ2-1	TRBV11-2	TGTGCCAGCAGCCCGGGACTAGCGGGTACTGAGCAGTTCTTC	CASSPGLAGTEQFF
16	NA	TRBD1	TRBJ2-5	TRBV29-1	TGCAGCGCCGAAAAAGGACAGGCCGGTTACCAAGAGACCCAGTACTTC	CSAEKGQAGYQETQYF
16	many	TRBD2	TRBJ2-7	TRBV5-4	TGTGCCAGCAGCCCCCGGACGGGGGGGGGAGTGTACGAGCAGTACTTC	CASSPRTGGGVYEQYF